This record looks at one T cell receptor beta chain sequence and its context. Its antigen remains unidentified. Given a much more abundant clone one base away, this may be a read error. Germline loops: CDR1 SGHTA, CDR2 FQGNSA. The CDR3 has 14 amino acids. These data come from a study of blood T cells in healthy people across ages. Overall study results and limits: Older age went with lower TCR beta diversity per million T cells, in a roughly linear way.

Next came a second PCR, run for about 6 to 12 cycles, which used a sample-barcoded 5' primer along with a J-beta primer mix. TCRdb redid the calling of the 5' RACE reads with MiXCR, one entry per CDR3 protein. The sample has roughly 930,000 distinct CDR3 sequences; about 48% are singletons. Total RNA was isolated from each sample in quantities of at least 6 micrograms. The sequencing sample was made of blood. The genes are TRBV7-2 and TRBJ2-4; TRBD2 is a possible D gene (6 bases). This clonotype was obtained from a man aged 30 to 39 in good health. CDR3 in DNA: TGTGCCAGCAGCGTAGCTGGGGGGAAAAACATTCAGTACTTC. Protein product: CASSVAGGKNIQYF.